One and the same sample provided the 22 T cell receptor beta chains below, sequenced in a study of post-analysis software for immune sequencing data. Built from TCR beta cDNA, the libraries had unique molecular identifiers in them. TCRdb itself ran the PCR reads through MiXCR, one entry per CDR3 protein. The repertoire includes about 200,000 distinct CDR3 sequences, approximately 29% of them detected once, and about 3.4% sits in the top ten. The study, taken as a whole, reports: About 5 TRBV segments occurring more often in patients than controls included TRBV5-6, TRBV5-1 and TRBV20-1.

Antigen specificity for these receptors is unknown. Sequenced: blood. Source of these receptors: a girl between 2 and 17 years old with multiple sclerosis.

The chain employs TRBV7-9 and TRBJ1-2, with D possibly being TRBD1 (5 bases). Germline-derived CDR1 and CDR2 are SEHNR and FQNEAQ (reference sequence). The CDR3 length is 13 residues. The V and J ends lost 4 bases and 4 bases respectively, with 10 bases between them. The CDR3 here is CASSSGTVYGYTF. Here the CDR3 DNA reads TGTGCCAGCAGCTCGGGGACGGTCTATGGCTACACCTTC.

CDR3 residues: CALSGVGAFF. In DNA, the CDR3 is TGTGCCCTCTCGGGCGTGGGAGCTTTCTTT. J is TRBJ1-1 and V is TRBV2; D is unclear. Trimming cost V 11 bases and J 10 bases, with 14 bases left between them. The CDR3 is made up of 10 amino acids. Per germline, CDR1 SNHLY and CDR2 FYNNEI.

This clonotype was seen a single time. The V and J genes are TRBV5-1 and TRBJ2-1; possibly TRBD2 for D (5 bases). The germline V gene encodes CDR1 SGHRS and CDR2 YFSETQ. The CDR3 sequence is 16 residues long. Trimming pared 6 bases from V and 4 bases from J, leaving 20 bases between. Here the CDR3 DNA reads TGCGCCAGCAAGATTGGAGGACCGACTTCTTACAATGAGCAGTTCTTC. Amino acids: CASKIGGPTSYNEQFF.

This clonotype was seen at least ten times. The chain joins TRBV20-1 to TRBJ2-1; 7 bases are a match to TRBD2. Trimming took 0 bases from V and 9 from J; bases not matched to a gene: 2. Germline CDR1 DFQATT, CDR2 SNEGSKA (reference sequence). The length of the CDR3 is 12 residues. The CDR3 region has the DNA TGCAGTGCTAGAGAAGCGGGAAGTGAGCAGTTCTTC. Protein: CSAREAGSEQFF.

V is TRBV29-1 and J is TRBJ1-1; 8 bases are shared with TRBD1. The CDR3 is 12 residues long. Germline V CDR1 and CDR2: SQVTM, ANQGSEA. CDR3 amino acids: CGGGQGNTEAFF. Written as DNA, the CDR3 is TGCGGGGGAGGACAGGGAAACACTGAAGCTTTCTTT.

This clonotype was recorded many times. V and J are TRBV20-1 and TRBJ2-7; 14 positions match TRBD2. Germline assignment: CDR1 DFQATT and CDR2 SNEGSKA (reference sequence). This CDR3 has 15 residues. Germline trimming cut 0 bases from V and 5 bases from J; bases unmatched to any gene: 3. The CDR3, as DNA: TGCAGTGCTAGAGATCCGGGACTAGCGGGAGACGAGCAGTACTTC. Encoded protein: CSARDPGLAGDEQYF.

Many counts were recorded for this clonotype. The gene calls are TRBV9 and TRBJ2-1, with D possibly matching TRBD1 (6 bases). Germline values: CDR1 SGDLS, CDR2 YYNGEE. This CDR3 region has 16 residues. Trimming left V 0 bases short and J 5 bases short, with 15 bases between. The CDR3 is CASSVGGSGQNNEQFF. CDR3 DNA: TGTGCCAGCAGCGTAGGGGGCTCTGGACAGAACAATGAGCAGTTCTTC.

The table lists this clonotype with a few counts. The chain couples TRBV20-1 to TRBJ2-1, with 9 positions matching TRBD1. The germline V gene has CDR1 DFQATT and CDR2 SNEGSKA (reference sequence). The CDR3 has 14 residues. With 6 bases clipped from V and 0 bases from J, the junction kept 3 bases outside the gene matches. Here the CDR3 reads CSARDRASYNEQFF. The CDR3 DNA sequence: TGCAGTGCCCGGGACAGGGCCTCCTACAATGAGCAGTTCTTC.

This clonotype has at least ten counts. V and J are TRBV29-1 and TRBJ2-5; D is uncertain. Trimming shortened V by 4 bases and J by 1 base, and 7 bases separated the two germline ends. Per the germline V gene, CDR1 is SQVTM and CDR2 is ANQGSEA. The CDR3 is 12 residues long. The CDR3 here is CSVANSQETQYF. The CDR3, as DNA: TGCAGCGTTGCGAACTCCCAAGAGACCCAGTACTTC.

This clonotype was recorded a few times. V and J are TRBV28 and TRBJ2-1, with 8 positions matching TRBD2. CDR3 length: 15 amino acids. The germline V gene has CDR1 MDHEN and CDR2 SYDVKM. The V gene end was trimmed by 6 bases and the J gene end by 6 bases; junction bases not matched to a gene: 10. CDR3 region: CASSRSGSIINEQFF. The CDR3 coding sequence is TGTGCCAGCAGCCGAAGCGGGAGTATCATCAATGAGCAGTTCTTC.

Comment on this clonotype: This sequence may be a read error, since a much larger clone differs from it by one base. This chain connects TRBV5-1 to TRBJ2-7, with unresolved D. Germline loops: CDR1 SGHRS, CDR2 YFSETQ. The CDR3 runs to 12 residues. The CDR3 loop is CASSANRHERYF. In DNA, the CDR3 is TGCGCCAGCAGCGCAAACCGTCACGAGCGGTACTTC.

Details on this clonotype: This clone may be a read error of a much larger clone one base away. The V call is TRBV28, the J call TRBJ2-7; 9 bases match TRBD1. J lost 5 bases, V lost 6 bases, and 11 bases had no gene match. Germline CDR1 is MDHEN and CDR2 is SYDVKM. The CDR3 sequence is 15 residues long. The CDR3 nucleotides read TGTGCCAGCAGCGCCCCCGGGACAGGGTCCAACGAGCAGTACTTC. It yields the protein CASSAPGTGSNEQYF.

This chain links TRBV12-5 with TRBJ2-1; 9 bases are shared with TRBD2. Looked up from germline, CDR1 is LGHNT and CDR2 is FRNRAP. With V trimmed by 4 bases and J by 6 bases, 7 bases remained unmatched. This CDR3 has 15 amino acids. The DNA of the CDR3 is TGTGCTAGTGGTTCGCGGCTAGCGGGACCCAATGAGCAGTTCTTC. It encodes CASGSRLAGPNEQFF.

This clonotype has at least ten counts. The V call is TRBV12-3 or TRBV12-4, the J call TRBJ2-5; the match to TRBD2 covers 10 bases. V lost 6 bases to trimming and J lost 4 bases; unmatched junction nucleotides: 5. This CDR3 comprises 14 residues. The chain's CDR3 is CASRPSGSIETQYF. CDR3 nucleotides: TGTGCCAGCAGGCCTAGCGGGAGTATAGAGACCCAGTACTTC.

This clonotype was picked up a small number of times. V gene TRBV20-1 combines with J gene TRBJ1-2, with TRBD1 as a possible D gene (6 bases). V lost 6 bases, J lost 3 bases, and 14 bases lay in between. The CDR3 spans 13 residues. Per germline, CDR1 DFQATT and CDR2 SNEGSKA (reference sequence). The chain's CDR3 is CSAPNRDDYGYTF. The CDR3 region has the DNA TGCAGTGCCCCTAACAGGGACGACTATGGCTACACCTTC.

This chain joins TRBV20-1 and TRBJ2-7; either TRBD1 or TRBD2 may supply D (5 bases each). The J call is uncertain, as TRBJ2-5 better fits the DNA end. The CDR3 spans 15 residues. Looked up from germline, CDR1 is DFQATT and CDR2 is SNEGSKA (reference sequence). CDR3 in amino acids: CSASRTGTGKQTQYF. CDR3 DNA: TGCAGTGCTTCCCGAACCGGGACGGGTAAACAGACCCAGTACTTC.

This clonotype appeared a few times. With a much larger clone just one base away, this may be a read error. J is TRBJ1-2 and V is TRBV12-3 or TRBV12-4, with D tentatively TRBD1 (6 bases). CDR3 length: 13 amino acids. The chain's CDR3 is CASSLGGPYGCTF. In DNA form, the CDR3 reads TGTGCCAGCAGTTTGGGGGGCCCTTATGGCTGCACCTTC.

This clonotype was counted at least ten times. The chain is built from TRBV19 and TRBJ1-2, with 7 bases identical to TRBD1. Germline values: CDR1 LNHDA, CDR2 SQIVND (reference sequence). The trim removed 6 bases at V and 4 bases at J, leaving 11 bases unmatched. The CDR3 runs to 15 residues. This chain's CDR3 is CASSTRQGRSYGYTF. The CDR3 bases are TGTGCCAGTAGCACAAGACAGGGAAGAAGCTATGGCTACACCTTC.

This clonotype was picked up a small number of times. The rearrangement links TRBV5-5 to TRBJ1-1; TRBD1 is a possible D gene (6 bases). CDR1 is SGHKS and CDR2 is YYEKEE in the germline V gene (reference sequence). The length of the CDR3 is 15 residues. Trimming took 4 bases from V and 0 from J, leaving 13 bases between them. Here the CDR3 reads CASSPGDNLNTEAFF. Here the CDR3 DNA reads TGTGCCAGCAGCCCGGGGGACAACTTGAACACTGAAGCTTTCTTT.

As to this clonotype: Just one base apart from a much larger clone, this may be a read error. The CDR3 spells CASRAVSSYDEQFF. In DNA form, the CDR3 reads TGTGCCAGCCGGGCGGTTTCATCCTACGATGAGCAGTTCTTC. The V gene is TRBV12-3 or TRBV12-4, the J gene TRBJ2-1; D ambiguous. The CDR3 runs to 14 residues.

This clonotype showed up many times. The chain couples TRBV6-2 or TRBV6-3 to TRBJ1-2, with 7 bases aligning to TRBD1. After removal of 6 bases from V and 6 bases from J, the junction contained 7 bases not matched to a gene. This CDR3 is 13 amino acids long. Germline CDR1 MNHEY, CDR2 SVGEGT. For the CDR3, the DNA is TGTGCCAGCAGCAGAGACAGGGTGGATGGCTACACCTTC. Translating gives CASSRDRVDGYTF.

This clonotype has a count of ten or more. The rearrangement joins TRBV6-1 to TRBJ2-4; D gene ambiguous. CDR1 is MNHNS, CDR2 SASEGT, per germline. CDR3 length: 13 amino acids. V shed 4 bases and J shed 5 bases, with 9 bases lying between them. The CDR3 DNA is TGTGCCAGCAGTGTCAGTGGGGAAAACATTCAGTACTTC. Its protein is CASSVSGENIQYF.